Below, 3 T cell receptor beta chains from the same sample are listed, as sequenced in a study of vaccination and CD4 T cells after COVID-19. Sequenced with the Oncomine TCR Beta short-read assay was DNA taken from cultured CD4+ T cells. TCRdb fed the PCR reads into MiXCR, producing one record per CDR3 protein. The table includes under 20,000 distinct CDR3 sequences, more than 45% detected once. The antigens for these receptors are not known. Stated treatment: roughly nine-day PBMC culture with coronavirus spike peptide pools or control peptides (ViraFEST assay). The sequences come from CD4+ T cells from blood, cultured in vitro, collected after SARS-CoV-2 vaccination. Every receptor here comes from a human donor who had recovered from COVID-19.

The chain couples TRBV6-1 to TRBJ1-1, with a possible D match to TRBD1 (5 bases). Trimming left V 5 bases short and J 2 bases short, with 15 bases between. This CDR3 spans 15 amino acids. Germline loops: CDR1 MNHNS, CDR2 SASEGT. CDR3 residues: CASSHTRDGNTEAFF. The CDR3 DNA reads TGTGCCAGCAGTCACACGCGGGACGGCAACACTGAAGCTTTCTTT.

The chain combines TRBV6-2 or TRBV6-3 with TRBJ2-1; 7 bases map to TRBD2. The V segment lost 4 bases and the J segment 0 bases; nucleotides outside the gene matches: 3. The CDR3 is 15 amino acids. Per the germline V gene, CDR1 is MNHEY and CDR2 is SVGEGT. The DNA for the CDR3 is TGTGCCAGCAGTTCGTCTAGCGGCTCCTACAATGAGCAGTTCTTC. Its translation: CASSSSSGSYNEQFF.

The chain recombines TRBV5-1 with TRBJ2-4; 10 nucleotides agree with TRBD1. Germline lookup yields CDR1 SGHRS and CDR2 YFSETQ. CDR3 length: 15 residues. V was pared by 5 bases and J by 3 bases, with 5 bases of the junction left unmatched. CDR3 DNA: TGCGCCAGCAGTTTCGGGGACAGGGGCAAAAACATTCAGTACTTC. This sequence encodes CASSFGDRGKNIQYF. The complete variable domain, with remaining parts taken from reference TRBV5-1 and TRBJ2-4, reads KAGVTQTPRYLIKTRGQQVTLSCSPISGHRSVSWYQQTPGQGLQFLFEYFSETQRNKGNFPGRFSGRQFSNSRSEMNVSTLELGDSALYLCASSFGDRGKNIQYFGAGTRLSVL.